One and the same sample provided the 27 T cell receptor beta chains below, sequenced in a study of T-cell reconstitution after alpha-beta-depleted transplantation in children. Preparing the TCRbeta library involved the use of unique molecular identifiers. Using its own MiXCR run on the PCR reads, TCRdb lists one record per CDR3 protein. The sample comprises roughly 74,000 distinct CDR3 sequences, around 18% of which are singletons, and about half rests with the top ten. Specimen: PBMCs, mostly from graft donor cells, collected 360 days after TCRalphabeta/CD19-depleted stem cell transplant. Receptor source: a male patient between 2 and 15 years old who had a stem cell transplant for acute lymphoblastic leukemia, so the T cells may come from the graft donor.

The genes are TRBV5-1 and TRBJ2-1; TRBD2 matches at 10 bases. The junction had 6 bases not matched to a gene; V was cut back by 4 bases and J by 5 bases. Germline V gene data show CDR1 as SGHRS and CDR2 as YFSETQ. The CDR3 totals 15 residues. CDR3 protein: CASSRLLAGNNEQFF. The CDR3 bases are TGCGCCAGCAGCCGCCTACTAGCGGGAAACAATGAGCAGTTCTTC. The complete variable domain, with remaining parts taken from reference TRBV5-1 and TRBJ2-1, reads KAGVTQTPRYLIKTRGQQVTLSCSPISGHRSVSWYQQTPGQGLQFLFEYFSETQRNKGNFPGRFSGRQFSNSRSEMNVSTLELGDSALYLCASSRLLAGNNEQFFGPGTRLTVL.

The J gene is TRBJ2-7, the V gene TRBV21-1; the D call TRBD1 from the table was never checked on the DNA. TRBV21-1 is flagged as a pseudogene. CDR3 size: 15 residues. The CDR3 nucleotides read TGTGCCAGCAGCAAGCGGGGACCCAGTCCAGGGGAGCAGTACTTC. This translates into CASSKRGPSPGEQYF.

This clonotype was detected once. The chain combines TRBV14 with TRBJ2-1, with TRBD2 identical over 12 bases. CDR3 size: 16 residues. Germline CDR1 is SGHDN and CDR2 is FVKESK. The V and J ends lost 3 bases and 8 bases, in that order; junction bases with no gene match: 8. The CDR3 is CASSHVPSGRVYEQFF. The CDR3 bases are TGTGCCAGCAGCCATGTCCCTAGCGGGAGGGTCTATGAGCAGTTCTTC.

This clonotype has ten or more counts. CDR3 sequence reads: CSARMMGYEGGQFF. CDR3 nucleotide sequence: TGCAGTGCTAGAATGATGGGATATGAGGGCGGGCAGTTCTTC. The chain joins TRBV20-1 to TRBJ2-1; weak D call: TRBD2 (5 bases). The V and J ends lost 2 bases and 12 bases respectively, with 20 bases between them. Germline V gene data show CDR1 as DFQATT and CDR2 as SNEGSKA (reference sequence). The CDR3 is made up of 14 amino acids.

In this sample, this clonotype turned up a few times. The CDR3 nucleotides read TGTGCCAGCAGTAAACGGGACAGGGGGCGTTTTAACACCGGGGAGCTGTTTTTT. It specifies CASSKRDRGRFNTGELFF. The chain combines TRBV12-3 or TRBV12-4 with TRBJ2-2; 12 positions agree with TRBD1. V lost 5 bases to trimming and J lost 2 bases; unmatched junction nucleotides: 9. This CDR3 region has 18 residues.

CDR3 nucleotide sequence: TGTGCCAGCAGCTATACGCCGGACTATGGCTACACCTTC. Residues: CASSYTPDYGYTF. This rearrangement joins TRBV7-9 to TRBJ1-2, with D unresolved. The germline V and J ends were trimmed by 4 bases and 3 bases, with 9 bases remaining between them. This CDR3 is built from 13 residues. Per the germline V gene, CDR1 is SEHNR and CDR2 is FQNEAQ (reference sequence).

This clonotype was seen only a few times. The V call is TRBV6-1, the J call TRBJ2-1; TRBD2 matches 10 bases. The CDR3 covers 16 residues. V lost 1 base, J lost 9 bases, and 9 bases stayed unmatched. Germline V lookup: CDR1 MNHNS, CDR2 SASEGT. DNA of the CDR3: TGTGCCAGCAGTGAAGGGAGCGGGAGGGCGAGAGGTGAGCAGTTCTTC. This encodes CASSEGSGRARGEQFF.

This clonotype turned up a few times. The chain employs TRBV20-1 and TRBJ2-2, with 12 bases matching TRBD2. The J segment lost 3 bases and the V segment lost 6 bases, leaving 14 bases of the junction unmatched. CDR1 DFQATT and CDR2 SNEGSKA come from the germline V gene (reference sequence). The CDR3 covers 18 residues. The CDR3 DNA is TGCAGTGCCATCCCGACTAGCGGGAGACGGTGGGACACCGGGGAGCTGTTTTTT. This codes for CSAIPTSGRRWDTGELFF.

The rearrangement links TRBV5-6 to TRBJ1-1, with TRBD1 matching over 8 bases. Germline V lookup: CDR1 SGHDT, CDR2 YYEEEE. This CDR3 comprises 15 residues. With V trimmed by 2 bases and J by 3 bases, 6 bases remained unmatched. CDR3 sequence: CASSFGTGRDTEAFF. DNA of the CDR3: TGTGCCAGCAGCTTTGGGACAGGTCGCGACACTGAAGCTTTCTTT.

The chain employs TRBV6-5 and TRBJ1-5; unclear D gene. The V end lost 2 bases, the J end lost 4 bases, and 6 bases lay between the germline ends. Germline-derived CDR1 and CDR2 are MNHEY and SVGAGI. The CDR3 sequence is 13 residues long. CDR3 DNA: TGTGCCAGCAGTTACGCCAGAAATCAGCCCCAGCATTTT. Translated: CASSYARNQPQHF.

This clonotype was seen a single time. The gene calls are TRBV5-1 and TRBJ2-1; D uncertain. This CDR3 is built from 16 residues. CDR1 and CDR2 (germline): SGHRS, YFSETQ. V shed 3 bases and J shed 0 bases, with 13 bases lying between them. Written as DNA, the CDR3 is TGCGCCAGCAGCTGGACCGCAAGAAGCTCCTACAATGAGCAGTTCTTC. Protein sequence: CASSWTARSSYNEQFF.

This clonotype was picked up a small number of times. The chain has TRBV20-1 and TRBJ2-4; 9 nucleotides agree with TRBD2. The CDR3 runs 14 residues. Per germline, CDR1 DFQATT and CDR2 SNEGSKA (reference sequence). Trimming at V came to 6 bases and at J to 3 bases, leaving 6 bases not matched to a gene. CDR3 sequence: CSAEAGGNKNIQYF. The CDR3, as DNA: TGCAGTGCGGAAGCGGGAGGCAACAAAAACATTCAGTACTTC.

The chain carries TRBV5-1 and TRBJ2-2; 8 bases map to TRBD1. The CDR3 spans 16 residues. Germline values: CDR1 SGHRS, CDR2 YFSETQ. Trimming removed 3 bases from V and 1 base from J; junction bases left unmatched: 5. Here the CDR3 DNA reads TGCGCCAGCAGCTGGGGACAGGTCAGGAACACCGGGGAGCTGTTTTTT. The encoded protein is CASSWGQVRNTGELFF.

This clonotype has a handful of counts. The rearrangement links TRBV7-8 to TRBJ2-7; TRBD2 might be the D (5 bases). The CDR3 is 14 amino acids. Germline lookup yields CDR1 SGHVS and CDR2 FQNEAQ. Trimming left V 5 bases short and J 4 bases short, with 15 bases between. CDR3 region: CASSHPRVGYEQYF. The CDR3 DNA sequence: TGTGCCAGCAGCCACCCGCGGGTGGGATACGAGCAGTACTTC.

The chain joins TRBV5-4 to TRBJ1-1, with a possible D match to TRBD1 (5 bases). The ends were cut back, 4 bases at V and 2 bases at J, with 15 bases in the middle. Germline CDR1 reads SGHNT; CDR2 reads YYREEE (reference sequence). This CDR3 comprises 15 residues. In DNA, the CDR3 is TGTGCCAGCAGCCCTGGGACGGCGGTAAACACTGAAGCTTTCTTT. Protein: CASSPGTAVNTEAFF.

The chain joins TRBV5-1 to TRBJ2-7; 8 nucleotides agree with TRBD2. V lost 0 bases, J lost 0 bases, and 2 bases stayed unmatched. Germline V gene sequence: CDR1 SGHRS, CDR2 YFSETQ. There are 15 residues in the CDR3. This chain's CDR3 is CASSLVAGSSYEQYF. The DNA for the CDR3 is TGCGCCAGCAGCTTGGTAGCGGGAAGCTCCTACGAGCAGTACTTC.

This clonotype has a count of ten or more. The J gene is TRBJ2-5, the V gene TRBV30; D not resolved. The CDR3 extends over 12 amino acids. Deletions cut 3 bases from V and 5 bases from J, with 10 bases between. CDR1 is GTSNPN, CDR2 SVGIG, per germline (reference sequence). This CDR3 is CAWSEMVETQYF. Here the CDR3 DNA reads TGTGCCTGGAGCGAGATGGTTGAGACCCAGTACTTC. The whole variable domain, remainder taken from reference TRBV30 and TRBJ2-5, is SQTIHQWPATLVQPVGSPLSLECTVEGTSNPNLYWYRQAAGRGLQLLFYSVGIGQISSEVPQNLSASRPQDRQFILSSKKLLLSDSGFYLCAWSEMVETQYFGPGTRLLVL.

This clonotype came up a few times. The gene calls are TRBV24-1 and TRBJ2-3; D unclear. Germline V CDR1 and CDR2: KGHDR, SFDVKD. V lost 5 bases, J lost 0 bases, and 11 bases lay in between. The CDR3 spans 15 residues. The CDR3 reads CATSVGGYSTDTQYF. The DNA of the CDR3 is TGTGCCACCAGTGTGGGCGGCTATAGCACAGATACGCAGTATTTT.

This clonotype was found many times. This chain links TRBV6-5 with TRBJ2-7; TRBD2 matches 8 bases. The V and J ends lost 4 bases and 4 bases, in that order; junction bases with no gene match: 15. From germline, CDR1 is MNHEY and CDR2 SVGAGI. CDR3 length equals 17 residues. CDR3 loop: CASSSTTLGTSLYEQYF. The CDR3, as DNA: TGTGCCAGCAGTTCTACCACTCTCGGGACTAGTTTATACGAGCAGTACTTC.

This chain uses TRBV4-1 with TRBJ2-7, with TRBD1 matching 7 bases. The CDR3 is made up of 15 amino acids. Germline values: CDR1 MGHRA, CDR2 YSYEKL. Germline trimming cut 4 bases from V and 2 bases from J; bases unmatched to any gene: 8. The DNA for the CDR3 is TGCGCCAGCAGCCTACAGGGGTCCGACACCTACGAGCAGTACTTC. Translated: CASSLQGSDTYEQYF.

The chain employs TRBV29-1 and TRBJ2-7, with D possibly being TRBD1 (6 bases). The V and J ends lost 6 bases and 2 bases respectively, with 17 bases between them. Germline V gene lookup returns CDR1 SQVTM and CDR2 ANQGSEA. This CDR3 has 14 residues. The CDR3 sequence is CSVRQQGPTYEQYF. The DNA for the CDR3 is TGCAGCGTCAGACAACAGGGCCCAACCTACGAGCAGTACTTC.

This clonotype was detected many times. V is TRBV3-1 and J is TRBJ2-3, with D possibly being TRBD1 (6 bases). The germline gives CDR1 LGHDT, CDR2 YNNKEL (reference sequence). V lost 3 bases, J lost 5 bases, and 9 bases lay in between. The CDR3 contains 13 residues. The CDR3 region has the DNA TGTGCCAGCAGCCATGCGACAGGAGATACGCAGTATTTT. Its protein product is CASSHATGDTQYF.

This clonotype was seen many times. The CDR3 loop is CASSLGPSSPTYNEQFF. The CDR3, as DNA: TGTGCCAGCAGCTTGGGCCCTAGCTCCCCCACCTACAATGAGCAGTTCTTC. The genes are TRBV11-3 and TRBJ2-1, with D tentatively TRBD2 (5 bases). CDR1 is SGHNT and CDR2 is YENEEA in the germline V gene. The V end lost 3 bases, the J end lost 2 bases, and 17 bases lay between the germline ends. The CDR3 covers 17 residues.

V is TRBV18 and J is TRBJ2-6, with D perhaps TRBD1 or TRBD2 (5 bases each). Looked up from germline, CDR1 is KGHSH and CDR2 is LQKENI. V was cut by 0 bases and J by 0 bases, with 9 bases left in between. The CDR3 runs to 17 residues. CDR3 DNA sequence: TGTGCCAGCTCACCACCGGGACGGCTCTCTGGGGCCAACGTCCTGACTTTC. Translating it yields CASSPPGRLSGANVLTF.

This clonotype has only a few counts. The gene calls are TRBV9 and TRBJ2-2; D not certain. Trimming left V 0 bases short and J 2 bases short, with 5 bases between. This CDR3 is built from 14 residues. CDR1 and CDR2 (germline): SGDLS, YYNGEE. CDR3 in DNA: TGTGCCAGCAGCGTAGTTCCAAACACCGGGGAGCTGTTTTTT. It specifies CASSVVPNTGELFF.

The genes are TRBV18 and TRBJ2-7; 8 nucleotides line up with TRBD2. In germline, CDR1 is KGHSH, CDR2 LQKENI. J lost 7 bases, V lost 1 base, and 9 bases had no gene match. The CDR3 extends over 15 amino acids. For the CDR3, the DNA is TGTGCCAGCTCACCACTAGCGGGACCCACGAGAGAGCAGTACTTC. It is translated as CASSPLAGPTREQYF.

This clonotype was counted between two and nine times. In DNA form, the CDR3 reads TGTGCCAGCAGCTTATTCAGGGTTAGGGAGCTGTTTTTT. Protein product: CASSLFRVRELFF. The chain recombines TRBV7-9 with TRBJ2-2, with a weak D call TRBD1 (5 bases). Germline V gives CDR1 SEHNR, CDR2 FQNEAQ (reference sequence). CDR3 length: 13 residues. Deletions cut 2 bases from V and 9 bases from J, with 10 bases between.